This record concerns one T cell receptor beta chain sequence. This CDR3 is 17 amino acids long. This sample was included in a study of control samples from healthy donors and cancer patients. Clones were sequenced by immunoSEQ multiplex PCR, and TCRdb holds only the in-frame ones, with some missing. Here the sample spans approximately 52,000 clones, roughly 95% being singletons. The chain has TRBV21-1 and TRBJ1-4. TRBV21-1 has pseudogene status. This TCR was sampled from a young woman in good health. Material for sequencing was blood. The CDR3 sequence: CASSKVPTRETNEKLFF. DNA of the CDR3: TGTGCCAGCAGCAAAGTCCCCACTAGGGAGACTAATGAAAAACTGTTTTTT.